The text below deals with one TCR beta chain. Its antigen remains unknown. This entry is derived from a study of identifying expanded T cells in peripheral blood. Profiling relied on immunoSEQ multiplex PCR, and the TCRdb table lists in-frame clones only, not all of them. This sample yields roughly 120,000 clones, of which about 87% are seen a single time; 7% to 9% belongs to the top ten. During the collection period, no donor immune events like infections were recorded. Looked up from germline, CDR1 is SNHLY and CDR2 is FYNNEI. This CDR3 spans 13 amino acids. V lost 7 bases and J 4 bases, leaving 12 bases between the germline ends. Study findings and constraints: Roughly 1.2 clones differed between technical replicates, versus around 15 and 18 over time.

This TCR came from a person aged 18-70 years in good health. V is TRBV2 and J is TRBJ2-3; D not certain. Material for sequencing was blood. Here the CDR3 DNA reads TGTGCCAGCATCCTCACACCCCCAGATACGCAGTATTTT. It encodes CASILTPPDTQYF.